This TCR beta chain came from a study of blood T cell repertoires in COVID-19. Germline lookup yields CDR1 SGHNT and CDR2 YYREEE (reference sequence). V lost 3 bases, J lost 2 bases, and 4 bases stayed unmatched. This CDR3 region has 15 residues. Using immunoSEQ multiplex PCR, the repertoire was profiled, and TCRdb retains in-frame clones only, with some absent. Of 250,000 to 350,000 clones in the sample, about 81% were seen once. The TCR comes from a human donor with COVID-19, enrolled during active disease. The donor label of this sample is uncertain. The rearrangement joins TRBV5-4 to TRBJ1-3; 8 positions match TRBD1. Material for sequencing was peripheral blood. The CDR3 is CASSSDRGAGNTIYF. The CDR3 nucleotides read TGTGCCAGCAGCTCTGACAGGGGTGCTGGAAACACCATATATTTT. Using reference TRBV5-4 and TRBJ1-3 for the parts outside the CDR3, the full variable domain is ETGVTQSPTHLIKTRGQQVTLRCSSQSGHNTVSWYQQALGQGPQFIFQYYREEENGRGNFPPRFSGLQFPNYSSELNVNALELDDSALYLCASSSDRGAGNTIYFGEGSWLTVV.